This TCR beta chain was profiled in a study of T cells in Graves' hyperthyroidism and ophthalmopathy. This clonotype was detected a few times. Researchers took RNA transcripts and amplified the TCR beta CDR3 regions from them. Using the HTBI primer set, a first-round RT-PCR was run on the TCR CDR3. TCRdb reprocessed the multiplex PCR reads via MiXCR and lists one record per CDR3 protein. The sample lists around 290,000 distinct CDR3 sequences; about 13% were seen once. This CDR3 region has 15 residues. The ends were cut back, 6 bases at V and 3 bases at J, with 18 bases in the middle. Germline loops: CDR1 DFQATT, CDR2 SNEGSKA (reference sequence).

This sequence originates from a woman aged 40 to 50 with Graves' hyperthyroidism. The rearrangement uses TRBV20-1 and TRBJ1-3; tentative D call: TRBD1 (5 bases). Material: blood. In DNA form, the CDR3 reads TGCAGTGCCTCCAGGAGTCAGGGAGATGGAAACACCATATATTTT. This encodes CSASRSQGDGNTIYF.